A single sample is the source of the 17 T cell receptor beta chains below, sequenced in a study of Graves' ophthalmopathy and Graves' hyperthyroidism. Amplification of TCR beta CDR3 regions used RNA transcripts. RT-PCR in the first round used HTBI primers; a second-round multiplex PCR followed. TCRdb re-derived calls from the multiplex PCR reads in MiXCR, one entry per CDR3 protein. The table lists about 740,000 distinct CDR3 sequences, roughly two fifths of them singletons, with around 40% in the top ten. What was sequenced was peripheral blood. The receptors were sampled from an adult man with Graves' ophthalmopathy.

This clonotype was observed a few times. The J gene is TRBJ2-7, the V gene TRBV2, with a tentative D call TRBD2 (5 bases). V lost 4 bases and J lost 2, with 12 bases in between. Germline CDR1 SNHLY, CDR2 FYNNEI. The CDR3 has 14 amino acids. Here the CDR3 reads CASSGTRNTYEQYF. CDR3 in DNA: TGTGCCAGCAGTGGGACTCGGAACACCTACGAGCAGTACTTC.

The chain combines TRBV19 with TRBJ2-7, with TRBD2 identical over 9 bases. Germline V lookup: CDR1 LNHDA, CDR2 SQIVND (reference sequence). The CDR3 is 14 amino acids. V was clipped by 9 bases and J by 0 bases; unmatched bases: 6. The CDR3 protein is CASRPSGTSYEQYF. DNA for the CDR3: TGTGCCAGCCGACCTAGCGGGACCTCCTACGAGCAGTACTTC. The variable domain in full, completed from reference TRBV19 and TRBJ2-7, reads DGGITQSPKYLFRKEGQNVTLSCEQNLNHDAMYWYRQDPGQGLRLIYYSQIVNDFQKGDIAEGYSVSREKKESFPLTVTSAQKNPTAFYLCASRPSGTSYEQYFGPGTRLTVT.

This chain uses TRBV7-9 with TRBJ2-7; TRBD1 agrees at 11 bases. From germline, CDR1 is SEHNR and CDR2 FQNEAQ (reference sequence). Trimming took 8 bases from V and 5 from J; bases not matched to a gene: 5. The CDR3 totals 13 residues. This CDR3 reads CASSGTGGNEQYF. In DNA, the CDR3 is TGTGCCAGCTCCGGGACAGGGGGGAACGAGCAGTACTTC.

This clonotype showed up many times. The chain joins TRBV7-2 to TRBJ2-5; tentatively, D is TRBD2 (5 bases). Germline values: CDR1 SGHTA, CDR2 FQGNSA. This CDR3 contains 15 residues. The V end was cut by 1 base, the J end by 4 bases, with 13 bases between. The CDR3 coding sequence is TGTGCCAGCAGCTTAGGAGGACTGCCCCCAGAGACCCAGTACTTC. Amino acid sequence: CASSLGGLPPETQYF.

The V call is TRBV30, the J call TRBJ1-2, with unresolved D. Between the trimmed V and J ends, which lost 2 bases and 8 bases, there was a span of 12 bases. Germline CDR1 is GTSNPN and CDR2 is SVGIG (reference sequence). This CDR3 contains 12 residues. This CDR3 is CAWSPLRGGYTF. Written as DNA, the CDR3 is TGTGCCTGGAGTCCCCTTAGAGGGGGCTACACCTTC.

J is TRBJ1-5 and V is TRBV10-3, with D possibly matching TRBD1 (5 bases). Germline V gives CDR1 ENHRY, CDR2 SYGVKD. CDR3 size: 17 residues. Trimming stripped 4 bases from V and 0 bases from J, with 16 bases between. The CDR3 DNA reads TGTGCCATCAGTGGGGAGGGACTCCGTGTTAGCAATCAGCCCCAGCATTTT. It yields the protein CAISGEGLRVSNQPQHF.

As regards this clonotype: This may stem from a read error, because a much larger clone lies one nucleotide away. The V gene is TRBV10-3, the J gene TRBJ1-3, with D possibly TRBD1 on 5 matching bases. The length of the CDR3 is 13 residues. The V and J ends lost 10 bases and 0 bases respectively, with 10 bases between them. Germline values: CDR1 ENHRY, CDR2 SYGVKD. This CDR3 is CASSRVSGNTIYF. CDR3 in DNA: TGTGCCAGCAGCAGGGTCTCTGGAAACACCATATATTTT.

In DNA form, the CDR3 reads TGCAGTGCTAGATATTTCGGGAGCTCCTACGAGCAGTACTTC. This translates into CSARYFGSSYEQYF. V and J are TRBV20-1 and TRBJ2-7, with D possibly matching TRBD2 (6 bases). The ends were cut back, 2 bases at V and 0 bases at J, with 11 bases in the middle. CDR3 length: 14 amino acids. Germline V gene sequence: CDR1 DFQATT, CDR2 SNEGSKA (reference sequence).

V usage is TRBV9 and J usage is TRBJ1-1, with D possibly being TRBD1 (5 bases). V shed 3 bases and J shed 3 bases, with 9 bases lying between them. The CDR3 is made up of 13 amino acids. CDR1 and CDR2 (germline): SGDLS, YYNGEE. The CDR3 sequence is CASSGRDDTEAFF. DNA for the CDR3: TGTGCCAGCAGCGGCCGGGACGACACTGAAGCTTTCTTT.

The J gene is TRBJ1-5, the V gene TRBV7-8, with no clear D. V lost 1 base, J lost 2 bases, and 6 bases lay in between. Germline V gives CDR1 SGHVS, CDR2 FQNEAQ. CDR3 length: 14 residues. This CDR3 reads CASSLEVGNQPQHF. The CDR3 region has the DNA TGTGCCAGCAGCTTAGAGGTCGGCAATCAGCCCCAGCATTTT. The variable domain in full, completed from reference TRBV7-8 and TRBJ1-5, reads GAGVSQSPRYKVAKRGQDVALRCDPISGHVSLFWYQQALGQGPEFLTYFQNEAQLDKSGLPSDRFFAERPEGSVSTLKIQRTQQEDSAVYLCASSLEVGNQPQHFGDGTRLSIL.

The CDR3 loop is CASSPVQTGLNTEAFF. Here the CDR3 DNA reads TGTGCCAGCAGCCCCGTACAGACAGGGTTGAACACTGAAGCTTTCTTT. The rearrangement uses TRBV13 and TRBJ1-1, with 7 bases fitting TRBD1. The CDR3 is 16 residues long. CDR1 PRHDT and CDR2 FYEKMQ come from the germline V gene (reference sequence). The J segment lost 0 bases and the V segment lost 5 bases, leaving 9 bases of the junction unmatched.

CDR3: CSAPDRFQETQYF. The DNA for the CDR3 is TGCAGTGCTCCGGATCGGTTCCAAGAGACCCAGTACTTC. The genes are TRBV20-1 and TRBJ2-5; D not resolved. Between the trimmed V and J ends, which lost 5 bases and 1 base, there was a span of 11 bases. This CDR3 is 13 amino acids long. The germline V gene has CDR1 DFQATT and CDR2 SNEGSKA (reference sequence).

The table lists this clonotype with a few counts. The chain carries TRBV11-2 and TRBJ1-2; D is perhaps TRBD1 (6 bases). CDR3 size: 14 residues. The germline V gene has CDR1 SGHAT and CDR2 FQNNGV. Trimming shortened V by 0 bases and J by 4 bases, and 9 bases separated the two germline ends. The CDR3 is CASSLEPDSYGYTF. The CDR3 DNA reads as TGTGCCAGCAGCTTAGAGCCGGACAGCTATGGCTACACCTTC.

The gene calls are TRBV11-2 and TRBJ2-7; D not resolved. CDR1 SGHAT and CDR2 FQNNGV come from the germline V gene. V shed 7 bases and J shed 3 bases, with 13 bases lying between them. The CDR3 loop spans 13 amino acids. CDR3 sequence (DNA): TGTGCCAGCACTCAAATAAGGAGCTACGAGCAGTACTTC. This gives the protein CASTQIRSYEQYF.

This clonotype occurred a few times. The rearrangement uses TRBV24-1 and TRBJ1-6; D gene uncertain. The V gene's germline CDR1 is KGHDR and CDR2 SFDVKD. Between the trimmed V and J ends, which lost 4 bases and 0 bases, there was a span of 15 bases. The CDR3 runs to 18 residues. CDR3 bases: TGTGCCACCAGTGACCTACAGCCGACTCACTCCTATAATTCACCCCTCCACTTT. This codes for CATSDLQPTHSYNSPLHF.

V gene TRBV7-9 combines with J gene TRBJ2-2; maybe TRBD1 (5 bases). CDR1 and CDR2 from the germline V gene are SEHNR and FQNEAQ (reference sequence). The V and J ends lost 5 bases and 3 bases respectively, with 16 bases between them. The CDR3 spans 16 residues. Here the CDR3 DNA reads TGTGCCAGCAGCCAAGGCCCCAGGGTTCACACCGGGGAGCTGTTTTTT. Translation gives CASSQGPRVHTGELFF. The complete variable domain, with remaining parts taken from reference TRBV7-9 and TRBJ2-2, reads DTGVSQNPRHKITKRGQNVTFRCDPISEHNRLYWYRQTLGQGPEFLTYFQNEAQLEKSRLLSDRFSAERPKGSFSTLEIQRTEQGDSAMYLCASSQGPRVHTGELFFGEGSRLTVL.

Comments on this clonotype: A single base separates this from a much larger clone, so it may be a read error. V usage is TRBV5-4 and J usage is TRBJ1-1; no clear D gene. Germline V gives CDR1 SGHNT, CDR2 YYREEE (reference sequence). The CDR3 runs 14 residues. CDR3 nucleotides: TGTGCCAGCAGACAGACGGGATTCAACACTGAAGTTTTCTTT. This sequence encodes CASRQTGFNTEVFF.